Only a few counts were recorded for the clone carrying this TCR beta chain. The target antigen is unknown. V trimming: 1 base; J trimming: 2 bases; junction bases outside the gene matches: 5. The CDR3 has 15 residues. In germline, CDR1 is DFQATT, CDR2 SNEGSKA (reference sequence). The data derive from a study of human T cells and chemical hapten exposure. Study-level background: Subjects had 2% DPC placed on roughly 2 cm by roughly 2 cm of upper inner arm skin for sensitization. General study results and limits: Patch test score rose with PT1 expanded TCRs, significant at 8, 16, 32, not 4. Unchanged with DPC sensitization were TCRs above 1 in 1000 frequency.

Unique molecular identifiers were linked by the library to individual cDNA molecules. TCRdb itself ran the RACE reads through MiXCR, one entry per CDR3 protein. The table includes around 380,000 distinct CDR3 sequences, approximately 5% detected once. Sample time point: pre-sensitization, week 0. As to treatment: therapeutic diphenylcyclopropenone sensitization with weekly scalp DPC. V usage is TRBV20-1 and J usage is TRBJ2-7; TRBD2 aligns across 10 bases. The specimen was whole blood, collected in connection with sensitization to the hapten diphenylcyclopropenone (DPC). The TCR comes from a woman younger than 30 with alopecia areata. Some clones in this sample may be carry-over from other donors' samples. The CDR3 coding sequence is TGCAGTGCTAGAGGGTCTAGCGGGGGAGCCTACGAGCAGTACTTC. It codes for CSARGSSGGAYEQYF.